This TCR beta chain comes out of a study of blood T cells in healthy people across ages (dated by TCRdb to about 2015). Turning to the overall study: In model experiments, template switching captured roughly one uniquely barcoded TCR beta cDNA molecule for every two T cells. Two additional independent replicas of 1 million unique cDNA reads from the same blood draw were analyzed for two donors (one aged 18 to 29 and one aged 80 or older). To track age-related changes in TCR beta repertoire diversity, the study relied on deep sequencing normalized with unique cDNA molecular identifiers. To avoid experimental bias, donors of different ages were randomly spread across the sequencing lanes. Donors were grouped into four age groups: young (average 16 years), middle-aged (less than 40), aged (approximately 58) and long-lived (roughly 80). What the authors observed across the whole study: Estimates of total diversity based on one million sequenced T cells were considered lower bounds and underestimates. Since profiling was done on bulk unsorted PBMCs, naive and antigen-experienced compartments could not be conclusively compared. Because the CMV infection status of the donors was unknown, age-related changes in expanded clonotypes may potentially have been confounded. The long-lived group showed more naive CD4+ T cells, fewer expanded clones and increased TCR diversity than the aged group, suggesting age selection. A strong correlation was found between observed TCR beta diversity and the percentage of naive T cells measured by flow cytometry. Observed TCR beta diversity per million T cells fell roughly linearly with age, and a significant reduction was already apparent by age around 44.

Trimming leaves V shorter by 2 bases and J shorter by 8 bases, with the junction holding 5 bases beyond the gene matches. Taken from cysteine to phenylalanine, the CDR3 has 15 residues. Only the CDR3 region is kept as DNA, spanning 45 bases read in frame from base 1. CDR1 and CDR2 (LGHNA, YNFKEQ) derive from the germline V gene. Preparation of the library involved 5' RACE. Sequencing took place on an Illumina HiSeq 2500. A second roughly 7 to 11 cycle PCR used a sample-barcoded 5' primer and a J-beta primer mix. Each TCR beta cDNA molecule received a unique molecular identifier from a template-switch 5' adaptor carrying 12 random nucleotides. At least 2.5 million CDR3-containing paired-end reads were obtained from each sample. All of the RNA was converted into first-strand cDNA using the Mint cDNA synthesis kit, with a TRBC-specific oligonucleotide serving as the primer. Following uracil-DNA glycosylase treatment, all cDNA underwent a first 18-cycle PCR with the universal primers M1SS and BC2_uni_R. Per the authors' processing: Normalization of each sample was performed by random selection of 1 million high-quality reads, each carrying a distinct molecular identifier. Instead of being binned into consensus sequences, reads with shared molecular identifiers were discarded. MiTCR, run with a Q25 quality threshold and the strictest error-elimination algorithm, handled CDR3 identification, clonotype clustering and error correction. A nonparametric unseen species model with Euler transformation was used to estimate a lower bound on total TCR beta diversity. TCRdb ran its own pipeline on the public reads, namely fastp trimming at Q25 and MiXCR clone calling, and kept in-frame beta chains. Every entry covers one CDR3 protein and lists the most common genes and DNA from its rows. These V and J calls originate from TCRdb's pipeline instead of the authors' own analysis. In this sample the table shows about 900,000 distinct CDR3 sequences, around 46% of which occur a single time. The ten largest clones take up around 15% of the sample.

This clonotype was detected a few times. Its antigen is unknown. The record has no base qualities; no much larger clone is one base away. The approximately 40 donors, aged about 6 to 95 years, were systemically healthy Caucasian individuals from Russia. Roughly 10 milliliters of peripheral blood were collected from each donor into EDTA-treated Vacutainer tubes. Ficoll-Paque density-gradient centrifugation was used to isolate PBMCs, with at least 6 million per sample. Trizol reagent was used to extract total RNA from the PBMCs, yielding at least 5 micrograms per sample. For every donor, flow cytometry on a PBMC aliquot measured the percentage of naive CD45RAhigh/CD27high T cells.

The sample comprised blood. The TCR originated in a man younger than 45 in good health. The sequence joins TRBV4-2 to TRBJ2-3; 12 bases in the middle match TRBD2. The nucleotide sequence reads as follows: TGTGCCAGCAGCCAATCGGCTAGCGGGGGGGGTACGCAGTATTTT. It specifies CASSQSASGGGTQYF.